Following are 17 T cell receptor beta chains from one sample sequenced in a study of Graves' ophthalmopathy and Graves' hyperthyroidism (dated 2018 in TCRdb). For sequencing, an Illumina HiSeq 2000 was employed. For repertoire sequencing, the TCR beta CDR3 regions were amplified from RNA transcripts. The first round of RT-PCR was done with HTBI primers and the Qiagen OneStep RT-PCR kit, and was followed by a second round of multiplex PCR, then size selection and purification. The raw public data were reprocessed by TCRdb itself: fastp quality trimming at Q25, MiXCR clonotype calling, in-frame beta chains only. Rows matching on CDR3 protein sequence are summarized as one entry with the most common DNA and genes. Counted in this sample were 340,000 or so distinct CDR3 sequences; 15% to 20% of them appeared once. The leading ten clones occupy about 12% of the sample. Material: peripheral blood. Receptors were obtained from an adult man with Graves' ophthalmopathy.

This clonotype was detected only a few times. A much larger clone sits a single nucleotide away, making a read error possible. This chain connects TRBV30 to TRBJ2-5; TRBD2 is a possible D gene (6 bases). CDR3 length: 12 amino acids. Between the trimmed V and J ends, which lost 4 bases and 4 bases, there was a span of 10 bases. CDR1 is GTSNPN, CDR2 SVGIG, per germline (reference sequence). CDR3 sequence (DNA): TGTGCCTGGAACGACGGGGGAGAGACCCAGTACTTC. Translation gives CAWNDGGETQYF. The variable domain in full, completed from reference TRBV30 and TRBJ2-5, reads SQTIHQWPATLVQPVGSPLSLECTVEGTSNPNLYWYRQAAGRGLQLLFYSVGIGQISSEVPQNLSASRPQDRQFILSSKKLLLSDSGFYLCAWNDGGETQYFGPGTRLLVL.

This clonotype has a count of ten or more. This chain joins TRBV2 and TRBJ1-5; D may be TRBD1 (5 bases). Between the trimmed V and J ends, which lost 3 bases and 6 bases, there was a span of 15 bases. CDR3 size: 15 residues. Looked up from germline, CDR1 is SNHLY and CDR2 is FYNNEI. The CDR3 is CASSEVGRAVQPQHF. CDR3 sequence (DNA): TGTGCCAGCAGTGAGGTGGGCAGGGCGGTTCAGCCCCAGCATTTT.

The chain carries TRBV9 and TRBJ2-2, with D perhaps given as TRBD1 or TRBD2 (5 bases each). The CDR3 is made up of 15 amino acids. Per germline, CDR1 SGDLS and CDR2 YYNGEE. The V end lost 1 base, the J end lost 7 bases, and 14 bases lay between the germline ends. The CDR3 region is CASSVSRGAGGELFF. CDR3 DNA: TGTGCCAGCAGCGTATCACGAGGGGCTGGCGGGGAGCTGTTTTTT.

This clonotype was counted at least ten times. DNA for the CDR3: TGTGCCAGCAGCCAAGGGCCCCTAGGAGGTGGGATCTACGAGCAGTACTTC. Translating it yields CASSQGPLGGGIYEQYF. The chain couples TRBV14 to TRBJ2-7; D possibly corresponds to TRBD2 (5 bases). This CDR3 spans 17 amino acids. CDR1 SGHDN and CDR2 FVKESK come from the germline V gene. V shed 1 base and J shed 3 bases, with 19 bases lying between them.

Only a few counts were recorded for this clonotype. The chain carries TRBV6-5 and TRBJ1-1; D remains unclear. The length of the CDR3 is 13 residues. Germline loops: CDR1 MNHEY, CDR2 SVGAGI. V was trimmed by 2 bases and J by 0 bases, leaving 4 bases between them. The CDR3 spells CASSYVVNTEAFF. The CDR3, as DNA: TGTGCCAGCAGTTACGTAGTGAACACTGAAGCTTTCTTT.

The sample holds many counts of this clonotype. The CDR3 spells CASSYVDEQYF. CDR3 sequence (DNA): TGTGCCAGCAGTTACGTCGACGAGCAGTACTTC. The chain links TRBV6-2 or TRBV6-3 to TRBJ2-7, with D hard to call. Germline-derived CDR1 and CDR2 are MNHEY and SVGEGT. V lost 2 bases and J 5 bases, leaving 4 bases between the germline ends. CDR3 length: 11 residues.

In this sample, this clonotype turned up many times. V is TRBV7-2 and J is TRBJ2-5; TRBD2 is a possible D gene (6 bases). V lost 1 base and J lost 5, with 14 bases in between. Germline assignment: CDR1 SGHTA and CDR2 FQGNSA. CDR3 length equals 15 residues. The CDR3 DNA reads TGTGCCAGCAGCTTAGGAGGCGGGGTGGGCGAGACCCAGTACTTC. The encoded protein is CASSLGGGVGETQYF.

This clonotype was detected ten times or more. The gene calls are TRBV6-5 and TRBJ2-7; D may be TRBD2 (5 bases). Germline values: CDR1 MNHEY, CDR2 SVGAGI. The length of the CDR3 is 16 residues. Trimming cost V 6 bases and J 5 bases, with 23 bases left between them. The CDR3 region has the DNA TGTGCCAGCAGCTCTCTTGAGCGGCTCCCTAGGGACGAGCAGTACTTC. Encoded protein: CASSSLERLPRDEQYF.

This clonotype was found many times. V usage is TRBV25-1 and J usage is TRBJ2-2, with 7 bases aligning to TRBD1. CDR3 length: 15 residues. From germline, CDR1 is MGHDK and CDR2 SYGVNS. The V segment lost 3 bases and the J segment 4 bases; nucleotides outside the gene matches: 5. CDR3 residues: CASSETGLGTGELFF. In DNA, the CDR3 is TGTGCCAGCAGTGAGACAGGGCTTGGCACCGGGGAGCTGTTTTTT.

This clonotype was seen many times. The V call is TRBV10-3, the J call TRBJ1-1; D perhaps matches TRBD1 (5 bases). The germline CDR1 and CDR2 sequences are ENHRY and SYGVKD. The CDR3 is made up of 14 amino acids. Trimming cost V 3 bases and J 5 bases, with 13 bases left between them. CDR3 in DNA: TGTGCCATCAGTGACCTAACAGGCGAGACTGAAGCTTTCTTT. It codes for CAISDLTGETEAFF.

This clonotype was detected many times. This rearrangement joins TRBV6-1 to TRBJ2-5; possible D gene TRBD2, 6 bases. The V end lost 5 bases, the J end lost 4 bases, and 17 bases lay between the germline ends. Looked up from germline, CDR1 is MNHNS and CDR2 is SASEGT. This CDR3 has 15 amino acids. The CDR3 region is CASSPDGLRGETQYF. CDR3 DNA sequence: TGTGCCAGCAGTCCCGATGGACTACGTGGAGAGACCCAGTACTTC.

This clonotype was seen ten or more times. The gene calls are TRBV15 and TRBJ2-7, with 7 bases that match TRBD1. V shed 1 base and J 4 bases; nucleotides not matched to a gene: 10. Germline values: CDR1 LNHNV, CDR2 YYDKDF (reference sequence). The CDR3 consists of 16 residues. The CDR3 reads CATSRAPDRVGYEQYF. The CDR3 nucleotides read TGTGCCACCAGCAGAGCCCCCGACAGGGTTGGTTACGAGCAGTACTTC.

This clonotype came up a few times. The chain employs TRBV20-1 and TRBJ2-7; 9 nucleotides match TRBD1. Germline V gives CDR1 DFQATT, CDR2 SNEGSKA (reference sequence). The CDR3 is made up of 15 amino acids. V was pared by 3 bases and J by 6 bases, with 12 bases of the junction left unmatched. The CDR3 sequence: CSARAEDRGRGEQYF. The CDR3 DNA reads as TGCAGTGCTAGGGCCGAGGACAGGGGCCGGGGCGAGCAGTACTTC.

This clonotype was recorded many times. The J gene is TRBJ1-5, the V gene TRBV9, with D uncertain. The CDR3 consists of 15 residues. V dropped 4 bases and J dropped 0 bases, with 11 bases sitting between them. The germline V gene has CDR1 SGDLS and CDR2 YYNGEE. The CDR3 region has the DNA TGTGCCAGCAGCCCCAGCCCGGATAGCAATCAGCCCCAGCATTTT. This codes for CASSPSPDSNQPQHF.

This clonotype was seen at least ten times. This chain connects TRBV2 to TRBJ2-7, with D tentatively TRBD1 (5 bases). The CDR3 extends over 17 amino acids. V dropped 3 bases and J dropped 2 bases, with 20 bases sitting between them. Germline assignment: CDR1 SNHLY and CDR2 FYNNEI. This CDR3 reads CASSEVEKIGDPYEQYF. The CDR3 DNA reads TGTGCCAGCAGTGAGGTGGAGAAAATAGGGGATCCCTACGAGCAGTACTTC.

There are many counts of this clonotype. The rearrangement uses TRBV9 and TRBJ1-1; perhaps TRBD1 as D (5 bases). Germline CDR1 and CDR2: SGDLS and YYNGEE. The CDR3 is made up of 17 amino acids. V lost 0 bases and J 3 bases, leaving 18 bases between the germline ends. CDR3 loop: CASSVGAQGPRDTEAFF. CDR3 in DNA: TGTGCCAGCAGCGTAGGTGCCCAGGGTCCCAGGGACACTGAAGCTTTCTTT.

In its sample, this clonotype was seen many times. The rearrangement joins TRBV6-2 or TRBV6-3 to TRBJ2-3; 7 positions match TRBD2. V dropped 2 bases and J dropped 2; count of bases not matched to a gene: 7. Germline V gives CDR1 MNHEY, CDR2 SVGEGT. This CDR3 comprises 16 residues. DNA of the CDR3: TGTGCCAGCAGTTACGGGCTAGCGGACCTCACAGATACGCAGTATTTT. Translating it yields CASSYGLADLTDTQYF.